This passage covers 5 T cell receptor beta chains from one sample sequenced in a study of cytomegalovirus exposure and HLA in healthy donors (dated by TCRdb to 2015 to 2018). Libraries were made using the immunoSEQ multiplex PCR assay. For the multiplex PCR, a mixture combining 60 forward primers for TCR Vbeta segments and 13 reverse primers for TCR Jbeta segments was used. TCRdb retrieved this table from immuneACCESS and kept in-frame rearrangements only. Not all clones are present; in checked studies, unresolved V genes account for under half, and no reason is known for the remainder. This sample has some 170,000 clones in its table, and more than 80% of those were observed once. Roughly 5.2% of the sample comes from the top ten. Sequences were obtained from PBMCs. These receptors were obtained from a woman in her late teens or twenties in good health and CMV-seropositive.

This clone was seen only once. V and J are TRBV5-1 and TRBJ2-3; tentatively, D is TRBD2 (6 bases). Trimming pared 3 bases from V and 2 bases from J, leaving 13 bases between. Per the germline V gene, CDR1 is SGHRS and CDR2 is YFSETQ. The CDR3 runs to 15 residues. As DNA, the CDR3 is TGCGCCAGCAGCTGGGGGGTGGGGCCCACAGATACGCAGTATTTT. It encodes CASSWGVGPTDTQYF.

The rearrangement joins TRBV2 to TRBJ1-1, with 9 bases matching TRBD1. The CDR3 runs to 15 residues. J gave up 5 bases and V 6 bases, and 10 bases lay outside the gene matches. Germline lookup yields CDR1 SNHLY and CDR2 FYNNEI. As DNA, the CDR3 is TGTGCCAGCAGGGACACCGGGACAGGGTATACTGAAGCTTTCTTT. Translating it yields CASRDTGTGYTEAFF.

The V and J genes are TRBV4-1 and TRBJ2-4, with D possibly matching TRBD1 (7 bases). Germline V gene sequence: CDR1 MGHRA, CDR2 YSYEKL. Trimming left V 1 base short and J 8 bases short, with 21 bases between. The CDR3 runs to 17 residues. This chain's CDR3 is CASSQGPGRTTGDIQYF. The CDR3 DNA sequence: TGCGCCAGCAGCCAAGGACCGGGGAGGACAACAGGGGACATTCAGTACTTC.

The CDR3 sequence: CASSGSGGYEQYF. The CDR3 coding sequence is TGTGCCAGCAGTGGGTCAGGGGGCTACGAGCAGTACTTC. V and J are TRBV27 and TRBJ2-7, with 7 positions matching TRBD1. The V gene end was trimmed by 5 bases and the J gene end by 3 bases; junction bases not matched to a gene: 4. Germline lookup yields CDR1 MNHEY and CDR2 SMNVEV (reference sequence). The CDR3 is made up of 13 amino acids.

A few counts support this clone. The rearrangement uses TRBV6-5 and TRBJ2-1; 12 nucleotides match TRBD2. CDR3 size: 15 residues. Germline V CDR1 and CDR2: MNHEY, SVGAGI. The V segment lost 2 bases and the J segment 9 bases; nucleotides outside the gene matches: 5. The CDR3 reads CASSYPTSGGTEQFF. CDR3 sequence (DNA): TGTGCCAGCAGTTACCCGACTAGCGGGGGCACTGAGCAGTTCTTC.